Below, 27 T cell receptor beta chains from the same sample are listed, as sequenced in a study of blood T cell repertoires in COVID-19. Repertoires were generated with immunoSEQ multiplex PCR, while TCRdb's copy carries only in-frame clones and drops some. The sample contains some 330,000 clones, approximately 88% of which appear only once. Sequenced: PBMCs or T cells enriched from blood (not recorded which). These receptors all come from a man aged 30 to 39 who had recovered from COVID-19.

This clone is a singleton in its sample. The chain carries TRBV15 and TRBJ2-5; a possible D gene is TRBD2 (5 bases). Trimming pared 0 bases from V and 7 bases from J, leaving 15 bases between. The V gene's germline CDR1 is LNHNV and CDR2 YYDKDF (reference sequence). This CDR3 comprises 15 residues. The chain's CDR3 is CATSRELELSGTQYF. CDR3 coding DNA: TGTGCCACCAGCAGAGAGTTGGAACTCAGCGGGACCCAGTACTTC.

J is TRBJ2-7 and V is TRBV7-2, with a tentative D call TRBD2 (6 bases). Trimming cost V 6 bases and J 2 bases, with 14 bases left between them. Germline lookup yields CDR1 SGHTA and CDR2 FQGNSA. The CDR3 runs to 14 residues. CDR3 sequence: CASSIGGITYEQYF. The CDR3 DNA sequence: TGTGCCAGCAGTATCGGGGGTATCACCTACGAGCAGTACTTC.

This rearrangement joins TRBV2 to TRBJ2-7, with a weak D call TRBD1 (6 bases). The CDR3 is made up of 13 amino acids. The germline V gene encodes CDR1 SNHLY and CDR2 FYNNEI. Trimming pared 6 bases from V and 3 bases from J, leaving 12 bases between. The CDR3 reads CASRVTGIYEQYF. In DNA, the CDR3 is TGTGCCAGCAGGGTAACAGGGATCTACGAGCAGTACTTC.

The CDR3 DNA is TGTGCCAGCAGTCAAGGGACAGGGCCCCCGCAAGATACGCAGTATTTT. Protein product: CASSQGTGPPQDTQYF. This chain joins TRBV28 and TRBJ2-3; the match to TRBD1 covers 9 bases. Trimming took 5 bases from V and 5 from J; bases not matched to a gene: 11. Germline V CDR1 and CDR2: MDHEN, SYDVKM. The CDR3 spans 16 residues.

About this clone itself: Other DNA sequences in the sample encode the same CDR3. The chain recombines TRBV5-1 with TRBJ2-2; 7 bases line up with TRBD1. Germline-derived CDR1 and CDR2 are SGHRS and YFSETQ. Trimming cost V 2 bases and J 1 base; bases outside gene matches: 2. This CDR3 region has 15 residues. The chain's CDR3 is CASSFRTGNTGELFF. DNA of the CDR3: TGCGCCAGCAGCTTTCGGACAGGGAACACCGGGGAGCTGTTTTTT.

The chain combines TRBV2 with TRBJ2-3; D unresolved. Germline V lookup: CDR1 SNHLY, CDR2 FYNNEI. Trimming pared 8 bases from V and 2 bases from J, leaving 8 bases between. The CDR3 is 12 amino acids. The CDR3 is CASFRITDTQYF. Written as DNA, the CDR3 is TGTGCCAGCTTCAGGATCACAGATACGCAGTATTTT. The full variable domain, its missing parts supplied by reference TRBV2 and TRBJ2-3, is EPEVTQTPSHQVTQMGQEVILRCVPISNHLYFYWYRQILGQKVEFLVSFYNNEISEKSEIFDDQFSVERPDGSNFTLKIRSTKLEDSAMYFCASFRITDTQYFGPGTRLTVL.

The chain uses TRBV7-9 and TRBJ2-3, with D possibly matching TRBD1 (6 bases). Per the germline V gene, CDR1 is SEHNR and CDR2 is FQNEAQ (reference sequence). Deletions cut 4 bases from V and 0 bases from J, with 11 bases between. The CDR3 spans 15 residues. CDR3 coding DNA: TGTGCCAGCAGCTATTACAGGGATAGCACAGATACGCAGTATTTT. It yields the protein CASSYYRDSTDTQYF.

The chain carries TRBV6-1 and TRBJ1-2; no firm D call. Germline V gene data show CDR1 as MNHNS and CDR2 as SASEGT. V was trimmed by 0 bases and J by 11 bases, leaving 16 bases between them. This CDR3 contains 14 residues. This chain's CDR3 is CASSEAKLLPGYTF. Written as DNA, the CDR3 is TGTGCCAGCAGTGAAGCTAAGCTACTCCCCGGTTACACCTTC.

The rearrangement joins TRBV21-1 to TRBJ2-2; no check of the table's D call, TRBD2, against the DNA was made. TRBV21-1 is tagged as a pseudogene. The CDR3 runs to 15 residues. CDR3 protein: CASSKIPRRPGELFF. DNA for the CDR3: TGTGCCAGCAGCAAAATCCCTAGGAGGCCGGGGGAGCTGTTTTTT.

The chain couples TRBV19 to TRBJ1-2; perhaps TRBD1 as D (6 bases). The germline gives CDR1 LNHDA, CDR2 SQIVND (reference sequence). V shed 7 bases and J shed 4 bases, with 10 bases lying between them. The CDR3 has 12 residues. The CDR3 DNA reads as TGTGCCAGTATTACGACAGGCTATGGCTACACCTTC. This sequence encodes CASITTGYGYTF.

The gene calls are TRBV30 and TRBJ2-7, with 7 nucleotides matching TRBD1. This CDR3 region has 12 residues. Germline CDR1 and CDR2: GTSNPN and SVGIG (reference sequence). With 5 bases clipped from V and 0 bases from J, the junction kept 1 base outside the gene matches. CDR3 in DNA: TGTGCCTGGGACAGGGACTCCTACGAGCAGTACTTC. This codes for CAWDRDSYEQYF. Full variable domain (rest looked up from reference TRBV30 and TRBJ2-7): SQTIHQWPATLVQPVGSPLSLECTVEGTSNPNLYWYRQAAGRGLQLLFYSVGIGQISSEVPQNLSASRPQDRQFILSSKKLLLSDSGFYLCAWDRDSYEQYFGPGTRLTVT.

The rearrangement joins TRBV7-8 to TRBJ2-7; 8 bases align to TRBD1. The length of the CDR3 is 15 residues. The ends lost 1 base at V and 3 bases at J; junction bases unmatched: 5. Germline CDR1 is SGHVS and CDR2 is FQNEAQ. CDR3 sequence reads: CASSLGTGFNYEQYF. DNA of the CDR3: TGTGCCAGCAGCTTAGGGACAGGGTTCAACTACGAGCAGTACTTC.

The chain recombines TRBV2 with TRBJ1-4; the match to TRBD1 covers 8 bases. V gave up 1 base and J gave up 7 bases; unmatched junction bases: 2. Germline CDR1 and CDR2: SNHLY and FYNNEI. CDR3 length equals 14 residues. CDR3 residues: CASSEGTGLEKLFF. The CDR3 DNA reads as TGTGCCAGCAGTGAAGGGACAGGGCTTGAAAAACTGTTTTTT.

The gene calls are TRBV9 and TRBJ1-2, with D uncertain. The CDR3 extends over 14 amino acids. Trimming cost V 4 bases and J 2 bases, with 12 bases left between them. Germline CDR1 SGDLS, CDR2 YYNGEE. The DNA of the CDR3 is TGTGCCAGCAGCCCCTTTGACATGAACTATGGCTACACCTTC. Amino acid sequence: CASSPFDMNYGYTF. Together with reference TRBV9 and TRBJ1-2, the CDR3 gives the full variable domain: DSGVTQTPKHLITATGQRVTLRCSPRSGDLSVYWYQQSLDQGLQFLIQYYNGEERAKGNILERFSAQQFPDLHSELNLSSLELGDSALYFCASSPFDMNYGYTFGSGTRLTVV.

This chain connects TRBV28 to TRBJ1-1; D is unresolved. With 10 bases removed from V and 2 bases from J, the gap between germline ends came to 17 bases. This CDR3 is built from 14 residues. Per the germline V gene, CDR1 is MDHEN and CDR2 is SYDVKM. The CDR3 nucleotides are TGTGCCATACAGAGAAACCCGGGAAACACTGAAGCTTTCTTT. Encoded protein: CAIQRNPGNTEAFF.

This chain links TRBV2 with TRBJ2-5; 7 bases are shared with TRBD1. Germline CDR1 SNHLY, CDR2 FYNNEI. After removal of 6 bases from V and 13 bases from J, the junction contained 11 bases not matched to a gene. The CDR3 covers 12 residues. CDR3 DNA sequence: TGTGCCAGCAGAACCGGGACAGCGTCTTGGTACTTC. It codes for CASRTGTASWYF.

The chain links TRBV28 to TRBJ1-5; D may be TRBD1 (6 bases). CDR1 MDHEN and CDR2 SYDVKM come from the germline V gene. V was trimmed by 6 bases and J by 4 bases, leaving 13 bases between them. This CDR3 has 14 residues. Here the CDR3 reads CASRETGVNQPQHF. The CDR3, as DNA: TGTGCCAGCAGGGAGACAGGAGTAAATCAGCCCCAGCATTTT.

The table lists this clone with a count of one. This chain joins TRBV5-5 and TRBJ2-3; D is ambiguous. The V and J ends lost 6 bases and 5 bases respectively, with 10 bases between them. Germline V gives CDR1 SGHKS, CDR2 YYEKEE (reference sequence). The CDR3 contains 12 residues. The CDR3 nucleotides are TGTGCCAGCAACCGGTATGGAGATACGCAGTATTTT. Protein: CASNRYGDTQYF. Full variable domain (outside the CDR3, taken from reference TRBV5-5 and TRBJ2-3): DAGVTQSPTHLIKTRGQQVTLRCSPISGHKSVSWYQQVLGQGPQFIFQYYEKEERGRGNFPDRFSARQFPNYSSELNVNALLLGDSALYLCASNRYGDTQYFGPGTRLTVL.

The chain couples TRBV2 to TRBJ1-3; a possible D gene is TRBD1 (5 bases). CDR3 length: 16 residues. Germline CDR1 reads SNHLY; CDR2 reads FYNNEI. V lost 1 base, J lost 0 bases, and 10 bases lay in between. DNA for the CDR3: TGTGCCAGCAGTGAAGTTGGGGGGAGCTCTGGAAACACCATATATTTT. This gives the protein CASSEVGGSSGNTIYF.

V is TRBV19 and J is TRBJ2-1; TRBD1 might be the D (6 bases). The V and J ends lost 5 bases and 5 bases respectively, with 10 bases between them. The CDR3 has 13 amino acids. Germline assignment: CDR1 LNHDA and CDR2 SQIVND (reference sequence). The CDR3 DNA is TGTGCCAGTAGTTACAGGGTTGACAATGAGCAGTTCTTC. As protein: CASSYRVDNEQFF.

CDR3 region: CASSFTGGGNSPLHF. The CDR3 DNA sequence: TGCGCCAGCAGCTTCACAGGGGGCGGTAATTCACCCCTCCACTTT. The chain is built from TRBV5-1 and TRBJ1-6; 9 bases line up with TRBD1. This CDR3 has 15 residues. The trim removed 2 bases at V and 6 bases at J, leaving 3 bases unmatched. CDR1 and CDR2 from the germline V gene are SGHRS and YFSETQ.

This sequence joins TRBV9 and TRBJ1-1; unclear D gene. Germline V gives CDR1 SGDLS, CDR2 YYNGEE. CDR3 length: 13 amino acids. Between the trimmed V and J ends, which lost 3 bases and 6 bases, there was a span of 12 bases. CDR3 DNA sequence: TGTGCCAGCAGCGCTCCGTCGGGAGCTGAAGCTTTCTTT. Encoded protein: CASSAPSGAEAFF.

The rearrangement uses TRBV19 and TRBJ2-1; D gene uncertain. Trimming cost V 7 bases and J 0 bases, with 7 bases left between them. Germline values: CDR1 LNHDA, CDR2 SQIVND (reference sequence). This CDR3 comprises 13 residues. The CDR3: CASKLSSYNEQFF. DNA for the CDR3: TGTGCCAGTAAACTGAGCTCCTACAATGAGCAGTTCTTC.

V and J are TRBV2 and TRBJ1-6; D not resolved. The CDR3 runs 15 residues. The V gene lost 6 bases and the J gene lost 5 bases, with 14 bases spanning the gap. The germline gives CDR1 SNHLY, CDR2 FYNNEI. The CDR3 coding sequence is TGTGCCAGCAGGACGGACGGGATTAATAATTCACCCCTCCACTTT. Protein product: CASRTDGINNSPLHF. The variable domain in full, completed from reference TRBV2 and TRBJ1-6, reads EPEVTQTPSHQVTQMGQEVILRCVPISNHLYFYWYRQILGQKVEFLVSFYNNEISEKSEIFDDQFSVERPDGSNFTLKIRSTKLEDSAMYFCASRTDGINNSPLHFGNGTRLTVT.

The chain employs TRBV11-2 and TRBJ2-7, with a possible D match to TRBD1 (6 bases). V was shortened by 0 bases and J by 9 bases, with 12 bases between the two germline ends. Germline V CDR1 and CDR2: SGHAT, FQNNGV. The CDR3 loop spans 13 amino acids. The CDR3 loop is CASSLERQVPQYF. The DNA for the CDR3 is TGTGCCAGCAGCTTAGAACGACAGGTCCCGCAGTACTTC.

Points on this clone: Within the sample, other DNA sequences also encode this same CDR3. This sequence joins TRBV3-1 (or the pseudogene TRBV3-2) and TRBJ2-3, with D possibly being TRBD2 (5 bases). V lost 4 bases, J lost 1 base, and 6 bases lay in between. The germline CDR1 and CDR2 sequences are LGHDT and YNNKEL (reference sequence). The CDR3 loop spans 13 amino acids. CDR3 amino acids: CASSPRGTDTQYF. As DNA, the CDR3 is TGTGCCAGCAGCCCGAGGGGCACAGATACGCAGTATTTT.

This chain links TRBV29-1 with TRBJ1-5; D is undetermined. Germline CDR1 reads SQVTM; CDR2 reads ANQGSEA. This CDR3 region has 17 residues. Trimming cost V 7 bases and J 0 bases, with 22 bases left between them. CDR3 nucleotides: TGCAGCGATACTGGGTGGGAGATGGGATATAGCAATCAGCCCCAGCATTTT. Its translation: CSDTGWEMGYSNQPQHF.